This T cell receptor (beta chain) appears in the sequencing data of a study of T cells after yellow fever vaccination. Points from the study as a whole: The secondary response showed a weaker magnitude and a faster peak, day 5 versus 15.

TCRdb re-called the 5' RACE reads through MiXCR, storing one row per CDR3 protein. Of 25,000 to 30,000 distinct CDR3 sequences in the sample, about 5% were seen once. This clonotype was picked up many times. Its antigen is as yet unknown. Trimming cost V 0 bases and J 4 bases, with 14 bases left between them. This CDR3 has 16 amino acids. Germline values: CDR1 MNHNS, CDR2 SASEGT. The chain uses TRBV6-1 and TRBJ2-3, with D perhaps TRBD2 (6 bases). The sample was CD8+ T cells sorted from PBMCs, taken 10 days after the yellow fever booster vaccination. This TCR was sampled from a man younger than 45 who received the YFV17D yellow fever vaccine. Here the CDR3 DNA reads TGTGCCAGCAGTGAAGCGGGGGGTGCTCCACCAGATACGCAGTATTTT. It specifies CASSEAGGAPPDTQYF.